This T cell receptor beta chain was sequenced in a study of neurological immune-mediated disorders. The time point here: longitudinal time-point 2. Germline assignment: CDR1 GTSNPN and CDR2 SVGIG (reference sequence). V was clipped by 3 bases and J by 8 bases, with 11 bases between them. The length of the CDR3 is 12 residues. This clonotype was seen ten or more times. TCRdb re-derived calls from the 5' RACE reads in MiXCR, one entry per CDR3 protein. This repertoire shows about 80,000 distinct CDR3 sequences, nearly 6% found once; its top ten account for approximately 8%. V gene TRBV30 combines with J gene TRBJ2-1, with unresolved D. The sequenced sample was PBMCs. The sequence came from a woman aged 60-70 years with multiple sclerosis. DNA of the CDR3: TGTGCCTGGAGGGGTAGGACGGATGAGCAGTTCTTC. Translated: CAWRGRTDEQFF.